This paragraph reports one TCR beta chain. CDR3 length: 17 residues. Germline V gene sequence: CDR1 MNHEY, CDR2 SVGEGT. V was clipped by 5 bases and J by 7 bases; unmatched bases: 17. The data stem from a study of blood T cell repertoires in COVID-19. Study-level background: The analysed material was cDNA or gDNA that came from T cells, B-cell-depleted T cells, or PBMCs.

Under the authors' procedure: The assay estimated nucleated cells by amplifying reference gene primers. Profiled with immunoSEQ multiplex PCR; TCRdb holds only in-frame clones, not every one. The V and J calls and clone size were taken over from that table, and D and trimming were inferred from the DNA. The sample has around 370,000 clones, 75% to 90% seen once. The clonotype was recovered from a woman aged 50 to 65 with COVID-19, enrolled during active disease. Sequencing used peripheral blood. The rearrangement joins TRBV6-2 or TRBV6-3 to TRBJ1-5; 7 bases agree with TRBD1. As DNA, the CDR3 is TGTGCCAGCAGTAAATACTACTCCACAGGGGTCGGCCAGCCCCAGCATTTT. Protein: CASSKYYSTGVGQPQHF.